The entry that follows covers one TCR beta chain sequence. This record comes from a study of blood T cell repertoires in COVID-19. Study at large: The origin of the acute and convalescent COVID-19 samples was the United States, Italy and Spain.

The repertoire was sequenced with immunoSEQ multiplex PCR; TCRdb's copy has only in-frame clones and lacks some. Seen here are roughly 500,000 clones, 80% to 90% observed once, and the top ten hold roughly 1%. The CDR3 covers 17 residues. Per the germline V gene, CDR1 is SGHRS and CDR2 is YFSETQ. Losses at the gene ends were 4 bases for V and 2 bases for J; bases not matched to a gene: 8. Input material: peripheral blood. This clonotype was sampled from a man aged 18 to 30 with COVID-19, enrolled during active disease. The chain is built from TRBV5-1 and TRBJ2-6; 8 bases agree with TRBD1. CDR3 loop: CASSHGQGATGANVLTF. Here the CDR3 DNA reads TGCGCCAGCAGCCACGGTCAGGGGGCAACTGGGGCCAACGTCCTGACTTTC.